Sequencing of this T cell receptor (beta chain) was carried out in a study of human T cells and chemical hapten exposure. Across the study: Sensitizing treatment utilized 2% DPC over a roughly 2 cm by roughly 2 cm portion of upper inner arm skin. TCR yields differed between samples (mainly from small differences in pooled library volume).

Trimming removed 0 bases from V and 7 bases from J; junction bases left unmatched: 9. The CDR3 has 16 residues. CDR1 and CDR2 (germline): SNHLY, FYNNEI. For the library, individual cDNA molecules each received unique molecular identifiers. From the RACE reads, TCRdb called clonotypes with MiXCR, one entry per CDR3 protein. The table lists 30,000 to 40,000 distinct CDR3 sequences, approximately 12% of them singletons. Time point meaning: pre-sensitization, week 0. Treatment denoted: therapeutic diphenylcyclopropenone sensitization with weekly scalp DPC. From whole blood left unfractionated, total RNA was extracted.

This chain links TRBV2 with TRBJ2-1, with 7 bases aligning to TRBD2. The sequence derives from a woman in her 40s with alopecia areata. Some clones in this sample may be carry-over from other donors' samples. Sequences were derived from whole blood, sampled in connection with sensitization to the hapten diphenylcyclopropenone (DPC). The CDR3 DNA is TGTGCCAGCAGTGAAGCGCAGGATCGGACTAGGAATGAGCAGTTCTTC. Its protein product is CASSEAQDRTRNEQFF.